This entry lists 29 T cell receptor beta chains sequenced from one sample in a study of cytomegalovirus exposure and HLA in healthy donors. Primers: 60 Vbeta forward and 13 Jbeta reverse. Libraries were prepared by immunoSEQ multiplex PCR; TCRdb keeps only in-frame clonotypes and omits some of them. There are about 59,000 clones in the sample, with 4% to 5.5% held by the top ten. Input material: PBMCs. The receptors shown here come from a man aged 25-40 years in good health and CMV-seropositive.

The rearrangement joins TRBV5-1 to TRBJ2-1; 10 bases are shared with TRBD1. The V segment lost 0 bases and the J segment 4 bases; nucleotides outside the gene matches: 1. Germline CDR1 SGHRS, CDR2 YFSETQ. This CDR3 has 15 residues. The CDR3 DNA sequence: TGCGCCAGCAGCTTGGCGGGACAGGGGTACAATGAGCAGTTCTTC. Translation gives CASSLAGQGYNEQFF.

J is TRBJ1-2 and V is TRBV6-1; TRBD1 aligns across 7 bases. CDR3 length equals 14 residues. CDR1 is MNHNS, CDR2 SASEGT, per germline. The ends lost 4 bases at V and 4 bases at J; junction bases unmatched: 6. Here the CDR3 DNA reads TGTGCCAGCAGTGCCGAAGGGACAGCCTATGGCTACACCTTC. As protein: CASSAEGTAYGYTF.

The chain is built from TRBV7-9 and TRBJ1-1, with TRBD1 identical over 7 bases. Germline loops: CDR1 SEHNR, CDR2 FQNEAQ (reference sequence). V lost 1 base, J lost 1 base, and 3 bases stayed unmatched. The CDR3 contains 15 residues. DNA for the CDR3: TGTGCCAGCAGCTTAGGCCAGGGGGAGAACACTGAAGCTTTCTTT. As protein: CASSLGQGENTEAFF.

This chain links TRBV19 with TRBJ1-5, with 7 bases fitting TRBD1. Germline V gives CDR1 LNHDA, CDR2 SQIVND (reference sequence). The trim removed 5 bases at V and 4 bases at J, leaving 11 bases unmatched. This CDR3 has 16 residues. The CDR3 loop reads CASSSPRGGVNQPQHF. CDR3 DNA sequence: TGTGCCAGTAGTTCCCCCAGAGGGGGCGTTAATCAGCCCCAGCATTTT.

As regards this clone: Its ends do not fully match the called genes, so a read error is possible. V and J are TRBV10-3 and TRBJ2-3; tentatively, D is TRBD2 (5 bases). The germline V gene encodes CDR1 ENHRY and CDR2 SYGVKD. This CDR3 spans 14 amino acids. The CDR3 reads CAISDTGSTDKQYF. DNA for the CDR3: TGTGCCATCAGTGATACGGGAAGCACAGATAAGCAGTATTTT.

The chain couples TRBV25-1 to TRBJ1-6, with 7 nucleotides matching TRBD1. The CDR3 sequence is 14 residues long. Per germline, CDR1 MGHDK and CDR2 SYGVNS. After removal of 3 bases from V and 14 bases from J, the junction contained 10 bases not matched to a gene. The chain's CDR3 is CASSDRQGEVTLHF. The DNA of the CDR3 is TGTGCCAGCAGTGATAGGCAGGGGGAGGTCACCCTCCACTTT. Filled out from reference TRBV25-1 and TRBJ1-6, the complete variable domain reads EADIYQTPRYLVIGTGKKITLECSQTMGHDKMYWYQQDPGMELHLIHYSYGVNSTEKGDLSSESTVSRIRTEHFPLTLESARPSHTSQYLCASSDRQGEVTLHFGNGTRLTVT.

Concerning this clone itself: One junction end does not reproduce the germline sequence, and a read error may be involved. This sample also contains other DNA sequences that code for the same CDR3. V gene TRBV7-9 combines with J gene TRBJ1-6; weak D call: TRBD1 (5 bases). There are 15 residues in the CDR3. The germline V gene has CDR1 SEHNR and CDR2 FQNEAQ (reference sequence). The CDR3 spells CASSRTSGRDSPLHF. CDR3 bases: TGTGCCAGCAGCCGAACATCAGGGCGTGATTCACCCCTACACTTT.

The rearrangement links TRBV2 to TRBJ1-6, with D perhaps matching TRBD1 (5 bases). V gave up 3 bases and J gave up 14 bases, with 11 bases separating them. This CDR3 is 12 amino acids long. Germline CDR1 and CDR2: SNHLY and FYNNEI. CDR3 residues: CASSEGGGTLHF. The CDR3 coding sequence is TGTGCCAGCAGTGAGGGCGGGGGGACCCTCCACTTT.

The rearrangement joins TRBV12-5 to TRBJ1-5, with D possibly being TRBD1 (6 bases). This CDR3 has 14 amino acids. The germline gives CDR1 LGHNT, CDR2 FRNRAP. Trimming took off 4 bases at V and 1 base at J, with 8 bases between the two ends. The CDR3 nucleotides are TGTGCTAGTGGTTCAGACAGGAGCAATCAGCCCCAGCATTTT. It is translated as CASGSDRSNQPQHF.

This chain joins TRBV4-1 and TRBJ1-5, with D unclear. V was cut by 0 bases and J by 9 bases, with 15 bases left in between. This CDR3 spans 15 amino acids. CDR1 and CDR2 from the germline V gene are MGHRA and YSYEKL. The CDR3 loop reads CASSQDQELLTPQHF. In DNA, the CDR3 is TGCGCCAGCAGCCAAGATCAGGAACTTTTGACGCCCCAGCATTTT.

The CDR3, as DNA: TGTGCCAGCAGCTTAAGAGCCGGGACAGGGGTCTCACCCCTCCACTTT. It is translated as CASSLRAGTGVSPLHF. J is TRBJ1-6 and V is TRBV9; 10 bases map to TRBD1. Germline V CDR1 and CDR2: SGDLS, YYNGEE. The CDR3 length is 16 residues. With V trimmed by 4 bases and J by 10 bases, 11 bases remained unmatched. Using reference TRBV9 and TRBJ1-6 for the parts outside the CDR3, the full variable domain is DSGVTQTPKHLITATGQRVTLRCSPRSGDLSVYWYQQSLDQGLQFLIQYYNGEERAKGNILERFSAQQFPDLHSELNLSSLELGDSALYFCASSLRAGTGVSPLHFGNGTRLTVT.

The chain combines TRBV18 with TRBJ2-5, with D maybe TRBD2 (5 bases). This CDR3 contains 14 residues. V was trimmed by 3 bases and J by 4 bases, leaving 12 bases between them. Germline assignment: CDR1 KGHSH and CDR2 LQKENI. In nucleotides, the CDR3 is TGTGCCAGCTCACCGAGGGCATTCCTAGAGACCCAGTACTTC. Translated, it gives CASSPRAFLETQYF.

The J gene is TRBJ2-7, the V gene TRBV6-5; no firm D call. The CDR3 has 13 residues. The germline gives CDR1 MNHEY, CDR2 SVGAGI. The V and J ends lost 5 bases and 5 bases respectively, with 13 bases between them. CDR3 loop: CASSPEVGDEQYF. In nucleotides, the CDR3 is TGTGCCAGCAGTCCCGAGGTAGGAGACGAGCAGTACTTC.

The chain has TRBV25-1 and TRBJ2-5; 8 bases are a match to TRBD2. The J call may be in error: the DNA end matches TRBJ2-7 better. This CDR3 has 13 amino acids. Germline V gives CDR1 MGHDK, CDR2 SYGVNS. The CDR3 DNA is TGTGCCAGCAGGAAAGCCGGGGGGGACGAGCAGTACTTC. It translates to CASRKAGGDEQYF.

The gene calls are TRBV30 and TRBJ2-2; TRBD1 aligns across 9 bases. V was pared by 1 base and J by 1 base, with 4 bases of the junction left unmatched. The CDR3 has 16 residues. Looked up from germline, CDR1 is GTSNPN and CDR2 is SVGIG (reference sequence). The CDR3 protein is CAWSARDRVNTGELFF. CDR3 DNA: TGTGCCTGGAGTGCCCGGGACAGGGTGAACACCGGGGAGCTGTTTTTT.

The V gene is TRBV11-3, the J gene TRBJ2-7; D unclear. V lost 4 bases and J lost 1, with 8 bases in between. This CDR3 has 13 residues. Germline CDR1 and CDR2: SGHNT and YENEEA. CDR3 DNA sequence: TGTGCCAGCAGCTCCGTCTCTTCCTACGAGCAGTACTTC. Encoded protein: CASSSVSSYEQYF.

The gene calls are TRBV23-1 and TRBJ2-5; 8 bases line up with TRBD2. TRBV23-1 is sorted into the ORF group, with uncertain function. The CDR3 sequence is 16 residues long. V lost 2 bases, J lost 5 bases, and 10 bases stayed unmatched. The CDR3 nucleotides read TGCGCCAGCAGTCAAACCACAGCGGGGGCCTGGGAGACCCAGTACTTC. It yields the protein CASSQTTAGAWETQYF.

V is TRBV7-9 and J is TRBJ1-2; 9 bases match TRBD1. The germline CDR1 and CDR2 sequences are SEHNR and FQNEAQ (reference sequence). The CDR3 runs 14 residues. The junction had 5 bases not matched to a gene; V was cut back by 3 bases and J by 6 bases. As DNA, the CDR3 is TGTGCCAGCAGCTTTGGGGACAGGGATCATGGCTACACCTTC. Its protein product is CASSFGDRDHGYTF.

V is TRBV4-1 and J is TRBJ1-1; 7 bases agree with TRBD1. Germline CDR1 is MGHRA and CDR2 is YSYEKL. CDR3 size: 15 residues. With V trimmed by 1 base and J by 1 base, 3 bases remained unmatched. CDR3 amino acids: CASSQGGGGNTEAFF. The CDR3 nucleotides are TGCGCCAGCAGCCAAGGAGGGGGCGGGAACACTGAAGCTTTCTTT.

This chain uses TRBV6-4 with TRBJ2-2, with 10 bases that match TRBD2. The V gene end was trimmed by 0 bases and the J gene end by 6 bases; junction bases not matched to a gene: 1. Germline loops: CDR1 MRHNA, CDR2 SNTAGT. This CDR3 is 15 amino acids long. The CDR3 DNA is TGTGCCAGCAGTGACTCAGCGGGGGGGCCCGGGGAGCTGTTTTTT. This codes for CASSDSAGGPGELFF.

This CDR3 is CSVEKQGSGYTF. The CDR3 DNA reads as TGCAGCGTAGAAAAACAGGGATCGGGCTACACCTTC. The genes are TRBV29-1 and TRBJ1-2; D might be TRBD1 (6 bases). The germline V gene has CDR1 SQVTM and CDR2 ANQGSEA. V was clipped by 6 bases and J by 8 bases, with 16 bases between them. This CDR3 comprises 12 residues.

Concerning this clone: Its ends do not fully match the called genes, so a read error is possible. The chain is built from TRBV4-1 and TRBJ2-3; D is unresolved. Germline V gene sequence: CDR1 MGHRA, CDR2 YSYEKL. The CDR3 has 13 residues. The CDR3 sequence is CASSGGPADKQYF. Here the CDR3 DNA reads TGCGCCAGCAGCGGCGGTCCGGCAGATAAGCAGTATTTT.

The chain links TRBV6-1 to TRBJ1-2; D is perhaps TRBD1 (6 bases). The germline V gene encodes CDR1 MNHNS and CDR2 SASEGT. The CDR3 sequence is 15 residues long. V was trimmed by 0 bases and J by 2 bases, leaving 10 bases between them. Here the CDR3 reads CASSEAPGANYGYTF. The CDR3, as DNA: TGTGCCAGCAGTGAAGCACCAGGGGCGAACTATGGCTACACCTTC.

This chain uses TRBV29-1 with TRBJ2-5; 13 bases match TRBD2. The DNA matches TRBJ2-7 better at its end, which makes the J call doubtful. CDR1 SQVTM and CDR2 ANQGSEA come from the germline V gene. This CDR3 contains 14 residues. CDR3 sequence reads: CSVILAGGGNEQYF. CDR3 DNA: TGCAGCGTCATACTAGCGGGAGGGGGGAACGAGCAGTACTTC.

The chain has TRBV9 and TRBJ1-1, with D possibly being TRBD1 (5 bases). V lost 4 bases to trimming and J lost 2 bases, with 12 bases between them. The germline V gene has CDR1 SGDLS and CDR2 YYNGEE. This CDR3 has 14 amino acids. CDR3 loop: CASSPGGINTEAFF. The CDR3 DNA is TGTGCCAGCAGCCCGGGGGGAATAAACACTGAAGCTTTCTTT.

This sequence joins TRBV4-1 and TRBJ2-7, with a weak D call TRBD2 (6 bases). The germline CDR1 and CDR2 sequences are MGHRA and YSYEKL. The V and J ends lost 0 bases and 0 bases respectively, with 12 bases between them. This CDR3 has 16 residues. The CDR3: CASSQDEASVSYEQYF. The CDR3 DNA is TGCGCCAGCAGCCAAGACGAGGCTAGCGTCTCCTACGAGCAGTACTTC.

The CDR3 bases are TGTGCCAGCTCACCACGGTCGCGGGTCGGGAGGGCCTATCAGGGCAATGAGCAGTTCTTC. It yields the protein CASSPRSRVGRAYQGNEQFF. The rearrangement links TRBV18 to TRBJ2-1, with 8 nucleotides matching TRBD2. Germline loops: CDR1 KGHSH, CDR2 LQKENI. The CDR3 length is 20 residues. J lost 6 bases, V lost 1 base, and 20 bases had no gene match.

This chain links TRBV6-5 with TRBJ1-6; tentatively, D is TRBD1 (5 bases). The V end lost 5 bases, the J end lost 7 bases, and 9 bases lay between the germline ends. This CDR3 region has 13 residues. CDR1 is MNHEY and CDR2 is SVGAGI in the germline V gene. CDR3: CASSEQENSPLHF. CDR3 sequence (DNA): TGTGCCAGCAGTGAACAGGAGAATTCACCCCTCCACTTT.

The chain has TRBV4-1 and TRBJ1-5; possibly TRBD1 for D (6 bases). Trimming took off 8 bases at V and 0 bases at J, with 14 bases between the two ends. The CDR3 length is 15 residues. Germline CDR1 MGHRA, CDR2 YSYEKL. Here the CDR3 DNA reads TGCGCCAGCCGTCTGGGACATATTAGCAATCAGCCCCAGCATTTT. Its protein product is CASRLGHISNQPQHF.